These 5 T cell receptor beta chains share one sample of origin, sequenced in a study of control samples from healthy donors and cancer patients (dated by TCRdb to 2018 to 2020). The library was produced with the immunoSEQ multiplex PCR assay. TCRdb limited this immuneACCESS table to in-frame rearrangements with V and J called. A share of clones is missing; checked studies link under half to unresolved V genes, and the rest is unexplained. The sample table holds about 150,000 clones, of which 85% to 95% were seen once. Under 2.5% of the sample belongs to the ten largest clones. What was sequenced was blood. These receptors came from a man in his fifties in good health.

V usage is TRBV18 and J usage is TRBJ2-7; 14 positions match TRBD2. J lost 5 bases, V lost 5 bases, and 5 bases had no gene match. This CDR3 region has 15 residues. Germline CDR1 reads KGHSH; CDR2 reads LQKENI. The CDR3 DNA sequence: TGTGCCAGCTCATTGGGACTAGCGGGAGTGGACGAGCAGTACTTC. Translating it yields CASSLGLAGVDEQYF. The whole variable domain, remainder taken from reference TRBV18 and TRBJ2-7, is NAGVMQNPRHLVRRRGQEARLRCSPMKGHSHVYWYRQLPEEGLKFMVYLQKENIIDESGMPKERFSAEFPKEGPSILRIQQVVRGDSAAYFCASSLGLAGVDEQYFGPGTRLTVT.

The V call is TRBV25-1, the J call TRBJ1-4; 11 bases agree with TRBD1. J was trimmed by 7 bases and V by 4 bases; bases with no gene match: 8. This CDR3 is built from 16 residues. The V gene's germline CDR1 is MGHDK and CDR2 SYGVNS. CDR3 nucleotides: TGTGCCAGCAGTGGTCGGACAGGGGGCTTGAGTGAAAAACTGTTTTTT. Its translation: CASSGRTGGLSEKLFF.

This clone appeared a few times. V is TRBV5-1 and J is TRBJ2-3; TRBD1 agrees at 9 bases. This CDR3 has 14 amino acids. V dropped 4 bases and J dropped 4; count of bases not matched to a gene: 4. Germline values: CDR1 SGHRS, CDR2 YFSETQ. CDR3 sequence: CASSETGGADTQYF. The CDR3 nucleotides read TGCGCCAGCAGCGAGACAGGGGGAGCAGATACGCAGTATTTT.

The V call is TRBV5-8, the J call TRBJ1-2; 7 nucleotides agree with TRBD1. The CDR3 is 13 amino acids. The ends lost 4 bases at V and 4 bases at J; junction bases unmatched: 4. Germline loops: CDR1 SGHTS, CDR2 YDEGEE. The CDR3 sequence: CASSRGGGYGYTF. The CDR3 bases are TGTGCCAGCAGCCGAGGGGGCGGCTATGGCTACACCTTC. Combining the CDR3 with reference TRBV5-8 and TRBJ1-2 gives the whole variable domain EAGVTQSPTHLIKTRGQQATLRCSPISGHTSVYWYQQALGLGLQFLLWYDEGEERNRGNFPPRFSGRQFPNYSSELNVNALELEDSALYLCASSRGGGYGYTFGSGTRLTVV.

The rearrangement links TRBV9 to TRBJ2-6; D is undetermined. Per the germline V gene, CDR1 is SGDLS and CDR2 is YYNGEE. The germline V and J ends were trimmed by 0 bases and 2 bases, with 6 bases remaining between them. The CDR3 consists of 15 residues. For the CDR3, the DNA is TGTGCCAGCAGCGTAGCGGTCCCTGGGGCCAACGTCCTGACTTTC. Its translation: CASSVAVPGANVLTF.